This T cell receptor (beta chain) was recovered during a study of control samples from healthy donors and cancer patients. Only in-frame clones appear in the TCRdb table, and some are missing; sequencing was by immunoSEQ multiplex PCR. The profile shows some 110,000 clones, 93% of them singletons. Germline CDR1 is MGHDK and CDR2 is SYGVNS. V shed 8 bases and J shed 4 bases, with 17 bases lying between them. The CDR3 runs 14 residues. This TCR derives from a man aged 25-45 years in good health. The sample taken for sequencing was blood. This chain joins TRBV25-1 and TRBJ2-5; a possible D gene is TRBD1 (6 bases). CDR3 DNA: TGTGCCAGCGGGCCCCCAGGGGTGGGAGAGACCCAGTACTTC. It codes for CASGPPGVGETQYF.